What follows are 3 T cell receptor beta chains derived from one specimen sequenced in a study of vaccination and CD4 T cells after COVID-19. For these receptors, no antigen is known. Scientists ran DNA taken from cultured CD4+ T cells through the Oncomine TCR Beta short-read assay for sequencing. TCRdb processed the PCR reads anew with MiXCR; each CDR3 protein has one entry. The sample carries 15,000 to 20,000 distinct CDR3 sequences, under 75% recorded once. Treatment: 10-day PBMC culture with coronavirus spike peptide pools or control peptides (ViraFEST assay). The sequenced material came from CD4+ T cells from blood, cultured in vitro. These receptors all come from a human donor who had recovered from COVID-19.

V and J are TRBV20-1 and TRBJ1-1; TRBD1 matches 8 bases. The CDR3 consists of 14 residues. Germline loops: CDR1 DFQATT, CDR2 SNEGSKA (reference sequence). Germline trimming cut 3 bases from V and 4 bases from J; bases unmatched to any gene: 7. In DNA, the CDR3 is TGCAGTGCTAGTAGCGACAGGGGAGGCACTGAAGCTTTCTTT. Its translation: CSASSDRGGTEAFF.

The chain carries TRBV6-2 or TRBV6-3 and TRBJ1-1; no firm D call. Germline V lookup: CDR1 MNHEY, CDR2 SVGEGT. The V gene lost 0 bases and the J gene lost 1 base, with 9 bases spanning the gap. This CDR3 is 15 amino acids long. CDR3 sequence: CASSYSPNKNTEAFF. In DNA form, the CDR3 reads TGTGCCAGCAGTTACTCTCCAAACAAGAACACTGAAGCTTTCTTT.

This clonotype is a singleton in its sample. The chain has TRBV5-4 and TRBJ2-1; TRBD1 matches at 10 bases. The CDR3 contains 16 residues. The J segment lost 4 bases and the V segment lost 3 bases, leaving 7 bases of the junction unmatched. Looked up from germline, CDR1 is SGHNT and CDR2 is YYREEE (reference sequence). The CDR3 DNA reads TGTGCCAGCAGCTCGAGACAGGGGGCCACATACAATGAGCAGTTCTTC. Translation gives CASSSRQGATYNEQFF.